What follows are 9 T cell receptor beta chains derived from one specimen sequenced in a study of T cell changes during pregnancy in multiple sclerosis. Clones were read by immunoSEQ multiplex PCR, and TCRdb kept only the in-frame ones, dropping some. The table lists about 12,000 clones, roughly 88% of them singletons. This specimen consisted of CD8+ T cells from peripheral blood mononuclear cells, obtained in the second trimester of pregnancy. The receptors shown here come from a female donor in good health, enrolled as a control in a pregnancy study.

The chain links TRBV2 to TRBJ1-3; D is ambiguous. The CDR3 extends over 13 amino acids. Trimming stripped 6 bases from V and 2 bases from J, with 8 bases between. CDR1 is SNHLY, CDR2 FYNNEI, per germline. The CDR3 loop reads CASSVRAGNTIYF. The CDR3 nucleotides are TGTGCCAGCAGCGTCCGGGCTGGAAACACCATATATTTT.

The chain joins TRBV4-1 to TRBJ2-1; a possible D gene is TRBD2 (5 bases). Trimming stripped 1 base from V and 0 bases from J, with 10 bases between. The CDR3 is 16 residues long. Germline CDR1 is MGHRA and CDR2 is YSYEKL. The CDR3 DNA is TGCGCCAGCAGCCAAGTCCCGGGAAACTCCTACAATGAGCAGTTCTTC. Residues: CASSQVPGNSYNEQFF.

V and J are TRBV4-1 and TRBJ2-7; D may be TRBD2 (5 bases). V was trimmed by 6 bases and J by 7 bases, leaving 16 bases between them. This CDR3 has 13 residues. CDR1 and CDR2 (germline): MGHRA, YSYEKL. The CDR3 DNA follows: TGCGCCAGCAGTCAACCCGGGGTTGGTGAGCAGTACTTC. Protein product: CASSQPGVGEQYF.

J is TRBJ2-7 and V is TRBV5-1; 7 bases are a match to TRBD1. This CDR3 contains 16 residues. The ends lost 6 bases at V and 4 bases at J; junction bases unmatched: 16. The germline V gene encodes CDR1 SGHRS and CDR2 YFSETQ. The DNA for the CDR3 is TGCGCCAGCACCCCAGGGATGACAGGGTCTTTTTACGAGCAGTACTTC. This gives the protein CASTPGMTGSFYEQYF.

The genes are TRBV10-3 and TRBJ2-1; 11 bases are shared with TRBD2. V was pared by 10 bases and J by 4 bases, with 12 bases of the junction left unmatched. The CDR3 is 16 amino acids. Germline V gives CDR1 ENHRY, CDR2 SYGVKD. CDR3 nucleotide sequence: TGTGCCACACAGAGCTCTAGCGGGGGGCTTTACAATGAGCAGTTCTTC. As protein: CATQSSSGGLYNEQFF.

V is TRBV6-5 and J is TRBJ2-2, with D maybe TRBD1 (6 bases). Looked up from germline, CDR1 is MNHEY and CDR2 is SVGAGI. Between the trimmed V and J ends, which lost 6 bases and 0 bases, there was a span of 11 bases. This CDR3 region has 15 residues. The CDR3: CASSPAGANTGELFF. In DNA, the CDR3 is TGTGCCAGCAGCCCCGCAGGGGCGAACACCGGGGAGCTGTTTTTT.

The chain is built from TRBV7-3 and TRBJ2-1; no firm D call. Germline V gene sequence: CDR1 SGHTA, CDR2 FQGTGA. CDR3 length equals 15 residues. Trimming left V 4 bases short and J 0 bases short, with 10 bases between. The DNA of the CDR3 is TGTGCCAGCAGCTCACAGCTGAGCTCCTACAATGAGCAGTTCTTC. Translating it yields CASSSQLSSYNEQFF.

The chain recombines TRBV27 with TRBJ2-7, with a weak D call TRBD2 (6 bases). The CDR3 covers 15 residues. Per germline, CDR1 MNHEY and CDR2 SMNVEV (reference sequence). V lost 5 bases and J 2 bases, leaving 16 bases between the germline ends. The CDR3 sequence is CASSDRLGVTYEQYF. As DNA, the CDR3 is TGTGCCAGCAGTGACAGACTAGGAGTTACCTACGAGCAGTACTTC.

The V call is TRBV5-1, the J call TRBJ2-1; D gene uncertain. Trimming left V 1 base short and J 6 bases short, with 11 bases between. Germline CDR1 and CDR2: SGHRS and YFSETQ. The CDR3 runs to 14 residues. The CDR3 protein is CASSLSLLSNEQFF. The CDR3, as DNA: TGCGCCAGCAGCTTGAGCTTGCTTTCCAATGAGCAGTTCTTC.